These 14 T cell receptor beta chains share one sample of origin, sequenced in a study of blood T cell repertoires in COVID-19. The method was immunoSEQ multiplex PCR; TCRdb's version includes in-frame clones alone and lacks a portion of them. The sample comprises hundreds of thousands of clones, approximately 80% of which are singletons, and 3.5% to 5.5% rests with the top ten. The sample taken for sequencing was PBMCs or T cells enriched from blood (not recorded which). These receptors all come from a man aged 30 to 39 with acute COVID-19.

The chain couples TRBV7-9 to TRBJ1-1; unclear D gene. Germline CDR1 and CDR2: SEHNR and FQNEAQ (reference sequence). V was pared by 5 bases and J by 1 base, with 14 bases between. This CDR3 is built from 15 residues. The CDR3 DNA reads TGTGCCAGCAGCCCCCCTGATAGCCAGAACACTGAAGCTTTCTTT. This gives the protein CASSPPDSQNTEAFF.

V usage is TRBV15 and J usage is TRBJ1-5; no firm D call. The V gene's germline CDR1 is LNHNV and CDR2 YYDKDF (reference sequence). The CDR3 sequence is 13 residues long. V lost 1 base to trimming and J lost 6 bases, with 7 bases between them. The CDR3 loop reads CATSRGPFQPQHF. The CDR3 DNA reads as TGTGCCACCAGCAGAGGGCCTTTTCAGCCCCAGCATTTT. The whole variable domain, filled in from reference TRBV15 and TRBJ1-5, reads DAMVIQNPRYQVTQFGKPVTLSCSQTLNHNVMYWYQQKSSQAPKLLFHYYDKDFNNEADTPDNFQSRRPNTSFCFLDIRSPGLGDTAMYLCATSRGPFQPQHFGDGTRLSIL.

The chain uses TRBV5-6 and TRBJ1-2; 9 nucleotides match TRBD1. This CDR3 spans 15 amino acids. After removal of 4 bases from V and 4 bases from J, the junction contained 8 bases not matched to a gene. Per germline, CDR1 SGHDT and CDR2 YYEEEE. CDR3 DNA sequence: TGTGCCAGCAGCCTTCCGGGACAGGGATCCTATGGCTACACCTTC. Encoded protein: CASSLPGQGSYGYTF.

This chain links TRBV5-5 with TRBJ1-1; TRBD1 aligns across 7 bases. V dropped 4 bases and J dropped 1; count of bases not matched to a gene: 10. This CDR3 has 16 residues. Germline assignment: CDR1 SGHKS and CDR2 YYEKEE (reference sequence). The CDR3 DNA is TGTGCCAGCAGCGCGATGACAGGGATTGGGAACACTGAAGCTTTCTTT. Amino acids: CASSAMTGIGNTEAFF.

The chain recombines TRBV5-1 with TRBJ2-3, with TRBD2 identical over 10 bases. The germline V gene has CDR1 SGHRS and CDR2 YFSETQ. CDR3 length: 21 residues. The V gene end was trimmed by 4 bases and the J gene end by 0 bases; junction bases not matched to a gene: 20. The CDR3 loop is CASSRRTSGDARVDSTDTQYF. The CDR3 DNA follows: TGCGCCAGCAGCAGACGGACTAGCGGAGATGCACGTGTCGATAGCACAGATACGCAGTATTTT.

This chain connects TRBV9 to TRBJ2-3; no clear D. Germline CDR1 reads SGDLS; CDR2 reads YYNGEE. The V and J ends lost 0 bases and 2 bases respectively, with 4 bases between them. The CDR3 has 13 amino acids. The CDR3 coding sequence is TGTGCCAGCAGCGTAGCCAACACAGATACGCAGTATTTT. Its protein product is CASSVANTDTQYF.

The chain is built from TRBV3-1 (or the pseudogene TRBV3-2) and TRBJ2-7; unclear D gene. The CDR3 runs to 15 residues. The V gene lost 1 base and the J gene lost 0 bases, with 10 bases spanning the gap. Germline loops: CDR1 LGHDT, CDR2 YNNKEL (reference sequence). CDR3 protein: CASSQGQFLSYEQYF. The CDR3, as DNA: TGTGCCAGCAGCCAAGGGCAGTTTCTCTCCTACGAGCAGTACTTC.

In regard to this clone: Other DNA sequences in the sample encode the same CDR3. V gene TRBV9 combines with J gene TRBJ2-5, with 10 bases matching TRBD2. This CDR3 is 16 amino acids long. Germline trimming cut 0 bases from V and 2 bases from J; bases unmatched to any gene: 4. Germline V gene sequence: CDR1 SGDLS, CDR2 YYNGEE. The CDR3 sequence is CASSVAASGGQETQYF. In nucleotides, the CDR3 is TGTGCCAGCAGCGTAGCGGCTAGCGGGGGTCAAGAGACCCAGTACTTC.

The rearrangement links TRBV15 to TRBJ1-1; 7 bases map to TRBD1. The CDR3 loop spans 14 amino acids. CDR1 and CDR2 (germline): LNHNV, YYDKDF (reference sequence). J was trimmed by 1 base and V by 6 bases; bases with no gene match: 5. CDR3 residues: CATRIRGSNTEAFF. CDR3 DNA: TGTGCCACCAGAATCAGGGGGTCGAACACTGAAGCTTTCTTT.

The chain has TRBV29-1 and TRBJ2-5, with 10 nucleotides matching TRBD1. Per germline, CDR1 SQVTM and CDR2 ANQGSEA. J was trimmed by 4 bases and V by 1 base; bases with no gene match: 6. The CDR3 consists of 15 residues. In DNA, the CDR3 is TGCAGCGTTGAAGGCCTCGGACAGGGGGGAGAGACCCAGTACTTC. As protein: CSVEGLGQGGETQYF.

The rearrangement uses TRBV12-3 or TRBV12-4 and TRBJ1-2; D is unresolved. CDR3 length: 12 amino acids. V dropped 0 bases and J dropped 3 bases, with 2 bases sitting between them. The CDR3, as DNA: TGTGCCAGCAGTTTAGCCGACTATGGCTACACCTTC. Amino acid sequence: CASSLADYGYTF.

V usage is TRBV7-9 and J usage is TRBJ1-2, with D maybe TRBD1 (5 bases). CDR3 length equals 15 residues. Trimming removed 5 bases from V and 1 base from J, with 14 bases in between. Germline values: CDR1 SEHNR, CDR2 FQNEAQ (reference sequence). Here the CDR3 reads CASSVGGANNYGYTF. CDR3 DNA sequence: TGTGCCAGCAGCGTGGGAGGGGCCAATAACTATGGCTACACCTTC. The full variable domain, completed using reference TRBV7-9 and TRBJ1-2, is DTGVSQNPRHKITKRGQNVTFRCDPISEHNRLYWYRQTLGQGPEFLTYFQNEAQLEKSRLLSDRFSAERPKGSFSTLEIQRTEQGDSAMYLCASSVGGANNYGYTFGSGTRLTVV.

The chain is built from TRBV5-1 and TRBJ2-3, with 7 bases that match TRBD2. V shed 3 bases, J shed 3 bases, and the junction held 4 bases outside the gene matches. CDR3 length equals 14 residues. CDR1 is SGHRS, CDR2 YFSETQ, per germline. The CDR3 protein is CASSSGLTTDTQYF. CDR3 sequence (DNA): TGCGCCAGCAGCTCGGGACTAACTACAGATACGCAGTATTTT. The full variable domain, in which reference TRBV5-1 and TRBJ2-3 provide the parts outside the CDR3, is KAGVTQTPRYLIKTRGQQVTLSCSPISGHRSVSWYQQTPGQGLQFLFEYFSETQRNKGNFPGRFSGRQFSNSRSEMNVSTLELGDSALYLCASSSGLTTDTQYFGPGTRLTVL.

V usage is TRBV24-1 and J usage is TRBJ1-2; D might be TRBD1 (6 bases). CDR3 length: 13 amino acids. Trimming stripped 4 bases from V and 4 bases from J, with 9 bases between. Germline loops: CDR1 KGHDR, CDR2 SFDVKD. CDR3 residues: CATSEGDTYGYTF. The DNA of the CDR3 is TGTGCCACCAGTGAAGGGGACACCTATGGCTACACCTTC.